This is a list of T cell receptor beta chains from one sample in a study of beta chain features in type 1 diabetes. The method was immunoSEQ multiplex PCR; TCRdb's version includes in-frame clones alone and lacks a portion of them. The sample carries about 180,000 clones, about 13% recorded once. Sequencing was performed on central memory CD4+ T cells from blood. These receptor sequences come from a woman between 18 and 29 years old in good health. Both conserved end residues are part of each CDR3. The D gene is left open where the match is weak. Part of the rows lack a size; the others show once, few, many or a class for expanded clones.

v_call	d_call	j_call	clone_size	cdr3_nt	cdr3_aa
TRBV9	TRBD1	TRBJ2-5	few	TGTGCCAGCAGCACAAGACAGGGTGGAGAGACCCAGTACTTC	CASSTRQGGETQYF
TRBV7-9	.	TRBJ2-5	few	TGTGCCAGCAGCACCTCAACATCAGCCCCCGGGTCCCAGTACTTC	CASSTSTSAPGSQYF
TRBV5-6	.	TRBJ2-5	.	TGTGCCAGCAGCTTTCAGGCGGGGCAAGAGACCCAGTACTTC	CASSFQAGQETQYF
TRBV6-5	.	TRBJ2-5	few	TGTGCCAGCAGTGATTCGGGATTGCAAGAGACCCAGTACTTC	CASSDSGLQETQYF
TRBV9	.	TRBJ1-3	.	TGTGCCAGCAGCGCTATGACAGGTCATGGAAACACCATATATTTT	CASSAMTGHGNTIYF
TRBV5-4	.	TRBJ1-2	few	TGTGCCAGCAGCTTTGGAGACTATGGCTACACCTTC	CASSFGDYGYTF
TRBV25-1	TRBD1	TRBJ2-1	few	TGTGCCAGCAGTGAATATTTCGGACAGGTTAATGAGCAGTTCTTC	CASSEYFGQVNEQFF
TRBV9	.	TRBJ1-1	.	TGTGCCAGCAGCGCGACAGGTTTGAACACTGAAGCTTTCTTT	CASSATGLNTEAFF
TRBV27	TRBD1	TRBJ1-4	few	TGTGCCAGCAGCTCCATCCTCCGGGGACAGAGAAATGAAAAACTGTTTTTT	CASSSILRGQRNEKLFF
TRBV18	.	TRBJ1-1	.	TGTGCCAGCTCCTTTCAGGGCAACACTGAAGCTTTCTTT	CASSFQGNTEAFF
TRBV7-2	TRBD1	TRBJ2-7	.	TGTGCCAGCAGCTTATACTTGACAGGGCACGAGCAGTACTTC	CASSLYLTGHEQYF
TRBV7-8	.	TRBJ2-7	few	TGTGCCAGCAGCTTAGTCCTACAGCAGTACTTC	CASSLVLQQYF
TRBV18	.	TRBJ2-5	few	TGTGCCAGCTCACCACCGTCCGGACTTGAAGAGACCCAGTACTTC	CASSPPSGLEETQYF
TRBV30	TRBD1	TRBJ2-2	few	TGTGCCTGGGATGACGGGACAGGGGTCGCCGGGGAGCTGTTTTTT	CAWDDGTGVAGELFF